This T cell receptor beta chain was sequenced for a study of long-term antiretroviral therapy in people with HIV. This clone was counted only a few times. The germline CDR1 and CDR2 sequences are SGHTA and FQGNSA. The CDR3 length is 13 residues. After removal of 4 bases from V and 5 bases from J, the junction contained 0 bases not matched to a gene. The immunoSEQ assay was v3.0, run at survey level. Some clones are missing from TCRdb's copy, which holds only in-frame ones; the method was immunoSEQ multiplex PCR. This sample carries under 30,000 clones, around nine tenths of them seen once, and the ten largest clones take roughly 7%.

The chain combines TRBV7-2 with TRBJ1-4, with 8 bases lining up with TRBD1. This clonotype was sampled from a man aged 45 to 65 with HIV. Sequencing was performed on unsorted PBMCs, taken approximately 5 years before starting antiretroviral therapy. CDR3 sequence (DNA): TGTGCCAGCAGCTACAGGGGGAATGAAAAACTGTTTTTT. This gives the protein CASSYRGNEKLFF.